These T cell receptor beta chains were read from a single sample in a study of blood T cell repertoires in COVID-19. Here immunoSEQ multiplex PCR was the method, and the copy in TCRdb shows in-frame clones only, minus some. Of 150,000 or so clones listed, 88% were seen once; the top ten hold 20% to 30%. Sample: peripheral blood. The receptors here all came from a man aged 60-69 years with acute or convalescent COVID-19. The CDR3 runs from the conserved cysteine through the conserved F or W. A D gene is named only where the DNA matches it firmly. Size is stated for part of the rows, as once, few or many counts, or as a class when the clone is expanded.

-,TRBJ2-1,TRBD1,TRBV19,TGTGCCAGTAGTATTAGGGGGACAGGGGGCCGGAATGAGCAGTTCTTC,CASSIRGTGGRNEQFF
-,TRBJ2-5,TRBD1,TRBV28,TGTGCCAGCAGTCCAGGACAGGGAAGCTGGTCAGAGACCCAGTACTTC,CASSPGQGSWSETQYF
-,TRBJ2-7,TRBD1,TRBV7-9,TGTGCCAGCAGCTTCCGGGACAGGGGGATCCTCGAGCAGTACTTC,CASSFRDRGILEQYF
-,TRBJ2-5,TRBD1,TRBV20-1,TGCAGTGCTGGTGGGACAGCCCAAGAGACCCAGTACTTC,CSAGGTAQETQYF
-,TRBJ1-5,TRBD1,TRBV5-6,TGTGCCAGCAGCTTGAGGACAGGGAGTAGCAATCAGCCCCAGCATTTT,CASSLRTGSSNQPQHF
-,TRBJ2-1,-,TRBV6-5,TGTGCCAGCAGTCCCCTCCGGGGTGGTGAGCAGTTCTTC,CASSPLRGGEQFF
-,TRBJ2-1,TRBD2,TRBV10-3,TGTGCCATCAGTGATAATCTAGCGGGAGTGAGCAATGAGCAGTTCTTC,CAISDNLAGVSNEQFF
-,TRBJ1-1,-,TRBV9,TGTGCCAGCAGCCCATCGAGACAGGCGCTGTGGACTGAAGCTTTCTTT,CASSPSRQALWTEAFF
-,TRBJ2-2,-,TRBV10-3,TGTGCCATCAGTCAAAACACCGGGGAGCTGTTTTTT,CAISQNTGELFF
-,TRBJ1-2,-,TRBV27,TGTGCCAGCAGCCCCGGGGCAGGGGCTGGCGGCTACACCTTC,CASSPGAGAGGYTF
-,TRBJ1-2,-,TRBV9,TGTGCCAGCAGCGTAGTAGAAGCTAACTATGGCTACACCTTC,CASSVVEANYGYTF
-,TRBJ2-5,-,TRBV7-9,TGTGCCAGCAGACGTCAGGAGGGGTCAGCCCAGTACTTC,CASRRQEGSAQYF
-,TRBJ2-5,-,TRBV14,TGTGCCAGCAGCCGAGTACCGGGGACCCAGTACTTC,CASSRVPGTQYF
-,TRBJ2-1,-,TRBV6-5,TGTGCCAGCAGTTACAGAGACAATGAGCAGTTCTTC,CASSYRDNEQFF
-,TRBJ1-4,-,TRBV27,TGTGCCAGCAGCAAACGGGGGGCGGCTAATGAAAAACTGTTTTTT,CASSKRGAANEKLFF
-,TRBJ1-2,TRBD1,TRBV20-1,TGCAGTGCTAGTATAGGGACAGTGTATGGCTACACCTTC,CSASIGTVYGYTF
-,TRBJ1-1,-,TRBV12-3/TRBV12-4,TGTGCCAGCAGTGGGATGGGGCGCGGTGAAGCTTTCTTT,CASSGMGRGEAFF
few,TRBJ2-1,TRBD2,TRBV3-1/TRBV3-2,TGTGCCAGCAGGAAGGGACTAGCGGTCCTCAATGAGCAGTTCTTC,CASRKGLAVLNEQFF
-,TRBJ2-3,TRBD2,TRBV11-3,TGTGCCAGCAGCTTAGGAGCGGGAGGCAGCACAGATACGCAGTATTTT,CASSLGAGGSTDTQYF
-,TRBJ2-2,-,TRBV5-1,TGCGCCAGCAGCTTGATAGGGGCCGGGGAGCTGTTTTTT,CASSLIGAGELFF
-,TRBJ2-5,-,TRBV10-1,TGCGCCAGCAGTGAGTCGGTCAGGGTAGAGACCCAGTACTTC,CASSESVRVETQYF
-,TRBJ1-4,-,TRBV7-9,TGTGCCAGCAGCTCTGCGGGCCTCAATGAAAAACTGTTTTTT,CASSSAGLNEKLFF
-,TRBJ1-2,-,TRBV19,TGTGCCAGTAGTATAGATTTGGGGAGTAGCTATGGCTACACCTTC,CASSIDLGSSYGYTF
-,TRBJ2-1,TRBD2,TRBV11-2,TGTGCCAGCAGCTCCTTCGGACTAGCGGGGGGATTCTCCTACAATGAGCAGTTCTTC,CASSSFGLAGGFSYNEQFF
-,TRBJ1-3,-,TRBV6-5,TGTGCCAGCAGTTTACAGGGAAACACCATATATTTT,CASSLQGNTIYF
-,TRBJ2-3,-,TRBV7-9,TGTGCCAGCAGCCGATATTTCATTAGCGGACGCACAGATACGCAGTATTTT,CASSRYFISGRTDTQYF
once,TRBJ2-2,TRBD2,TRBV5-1,TGCGCCAGCAGCCGCCCCACGGGGGGCACCGGGGAGCTGTTTTTT,CASSRPTGGTGELFF
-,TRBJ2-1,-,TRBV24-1,TGTGCCACCAGTGGGAACAGTGCCAATGAGCAGTTCTTC,CATSGNSANEQFF
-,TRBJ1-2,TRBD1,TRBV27,TGTGCCAGCAGTTTTCTCCGACAGGGCGTATTAAACTATGGCTACACCTTC,CASSFLRQGVLNYGYTF
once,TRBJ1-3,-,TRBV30,TGTGCCTGGAGTTTCGGGGGCTCTGGAAACACCATATATTTT,CAWSFGGSGNTIYF
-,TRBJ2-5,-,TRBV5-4,TGTGCCAGCAGCTTGGATAGCGCAGAGACCCAGTACTTC,CASSLDSAETQYF